The 22 T cell receptor beta chains presented below share a single source sample, sequenced in a study of T cell responses to AZD1222 COVID-19 vaccine. Method: immunoSEQ multiplex PCR; TCRdb's copy keeps in-frame clones and lacks some. The repertoire holds fewer than 120,000 clones, with about nine tenths as singletons. Sequencing was performed on peripheral blood, taken on day 0 of AZD1222 vaccination. The receptors stem from an adult in good health.

The chain recombines TRBV5-1 with TRBJ2-5; D is unclear. Trimming shortened V by 3 bases and J by 1 base, and 10 bases separated the two germline ends. Germline V CDR1 and CDR2: SGHRS, YFSETQ. The CDR3 consists of 14 residues. CDR3 sequence reads: CASSSTVTQETQYF. The CDR3 bases are TGCGCCAGCAGCTCCACAGTCACCCAAGAGACCCAGTACTTC.

The chain combines TRBV30 with TRBJ2-3; D is perhaps TRBD1 (7 bases). V lost 5 bases and J lost 6, with 18 bases in between. The CDR3 consists of 14 residues. CDR1 and CDR2 from the germline V gene are GTSNPN and SVGIG (reference sequence). The CDR3, as DNA: TGTGCCTGGGATATTGGAGGGGGCTCGGATACGCAGTATTTT. Encoded protein: CAWDIGGGSDTQYF. The variable domain in full, completed from reference TRBV30 and TRBJ2-3, reads SQTIHQWPATLVQPVGSPLSLECTVEGTSNPNLYWYRQAAGRGLQLLFYSVGIGQISSEVPQNLSASRPQDRQFILSSKKLLLSDSGFYLCAWDIGGGSDTQYFGPGTRLTVL.

The chain employs TRBV30 and TRBJ1-5; tentatively, D is TRBD1 (5 bases). V was clipped by 3 bases and J by 1 base, with 16 bases between them. Germline lookup yields CDR1 GTSNPN and CDR2 SVGIG (reference sequence). The CDR3 is 16 residues long. CDR3 sequence: CAWSGRPGGSNQPQHF. In DNA form, the CDR3 reads TGTGCCTGGAGCGGCCGCCCGGGGGGGAGCAATCAGCCCCAGCATTTT.

This sequence joins TRBV3-1 (or the pseudogene TRBV3-2) and TRBJ2-3, with TRBD1 matching 7 bases. This CDR3 is 14 amino acids long. The trim removed 7 bases at V and 8 bases at J, leaving 12 bases unmatched. Germline CDR1 reads LGHDT; CDR2 reads YNNKEL (reference sequence). For the CDR3, the DNA is TGTGCCAGCACCAAAGAGGGGGCCTGGGGTACGCAGTATTTT. It codes for CASTKEGAWGTQYF.

The CDR3 sequence: CASRDRGGEKLFF. The CDR3 DNA reads as TGTGCCAGCAGGGACAGGGGTGGTGAAAAACTGTTTTTT. This chain joins TRBV12-3 or TRBV12-4 and TRBJ1-4, with 9 bases identical to TRBD1. With V trimmed by 6 bases and J by 7 bases, 3 bases remained unmatched. This CDR3 region has 13 residues.

The chain joins TRBV27 to TRBJ2-7; a possible D gene is TRBD2 (6 bases). The V gene lost 0 bases and the J gene lost 3 bases, with 6 bases spanning the gap. The CDR3 extends over 13 amino acids. Germline CDR1 and CDR2: MNHEY and SMNVEV (reference sequence). The CDR3 region has the DNA TGTGCCAGCAGTTTATCGCGGGGCTACGAGCAGTACTTC. Protein sequence: CASSLSRGYEQYF.

This clone was detected once. This chain links TRBV2 with TRBJ1-3, with TRBD1 matching over 9 bases. The CDR3 loop spans 15 amino acids. Germline trimming cut 5 bases from V and 7 bases from J; bases unmatched to any gene: 9. Germline CDR1 is SNHLY and CDR2 is FYNNEI. The CDR3 region has the DNA TGTGCCAGCAGTCTCTCGGGACAGGGCTCCAACACCATATATTTT. Protein product: CASSLSGQGSNTIYF.

The chain couples TRBV9 to TRBJ2-3; D remains unclear. CDR1 SGDLS and CDR2 YYNGEE come from the germline V gene. The length of the CDR3 is 14 residues. V was clipped by 4 bases and J by 2 bases, with 11 bases between them. Written as DNA, the CDR3 is TGTGCCAGCAGCTCGAGTAGGCCCACAGATACGCAGTATTTT. This codes for CASSSSRPTDTQYF.

The chain links TRBV12-3 or TRBV12-4 to TRBJ1-1; D is possibly TRBD1 (5 bases). V was cut by 6 bases and J by 5 bases, with 13 bases left in between. CDR3 length equals 13 residues. CDR3 protein: CASRIAGGTEAFF. In DNA form, the CDR3 reads TGTGCCAGCAGAATTGCGGGGGGGACTGAAGCTTTCTTT.

The genes are TRBV5-1 and TRBJ2-1; D possibly uses TRBD1 or TRBD2 (5 bases each). V lost 2 bases and J 10 bases, leaving 16 bases between the germline ends. Germline V lookup: CDR1 SGHRS, CDR2 YFSETQ. The CDR3 runs 14 residues. CDR3 loop: CASSFGDRQQEQFF. CDR3 nucleotides: TGCGCCAGCAGCTTCGGGGACCGACAACAGGAGCAGTTCTTC. Based on the CDR3 plus reference TRBV5-1 and TRBJ2-1, the full variable domain is KAGVTQTPRYLIKTRGQQVTLSCSPISGHRSVSWYQQTPGQGLQFLFEYFSETQRNKGNFPGRFSGRQFSNSRSEMNVSTLELGDSALYLCASSFGDRQQEQFFGPGTRLTVL.

The genes are TRBV6-5 and TRBJ2-7; weak D call: TRBD2 (7 bases). Deletions cut 8 bases from V and 5 bases from J, with 13 bases between. This CDR3 is built from 12 residues. CDR1 and CDR2 from the germline V gene are MNHEY and SVGAGI. CDR3 coding DNA: TGTGCCAGCTGGGGGGGGCTCGACGAGCAGTACTTC. Encoded protein: CASWGGLDEQYF.

V is TRBV28 and J is TRBJ2-1; 7 bases fit TRBD1. With V trimmed by 4 bases and J by 3 bases, 0 bases remained unmatched. This CDR3 comprises 13 residues. Germline-derived CDR1 and CDR2 are MDHEN and SYDVKM. In DNA, the CDR3 is TGTGCCAGCAGTTGGGACAGCTACAATGAGCAGTTCTTC. This codes for CASSWDSYNEQFF.

This chain joins TRBV19 and TRBJ1-1; D unresolved. This CDR3 is built from 15 residues. Per the germline V gene, CDR1 is LNHDA and CDR2 is SQIVND (reference sequence). Trimming took off 3 bases at V and 4 bases at J, with 15 bases between the two ends. CDR3 amino acids: CASSIGSGVGTEAFF. Written as DNA, the CDR3 is TGTGCCAGTAGTATTGGGTCCGGGGTAGGCACTGAAGCTTTCTTT.

The V and J genes are TRBV29-1 and TRBJ2-7, with D uncertain. Germline values: CDR1 SQVTM, CDR2 ANQGSEA. Deletions cut 4 bases from V and 3 bases from J, with 10 bases between. CDR3 length: 12 residues. The CDR3 sequence is CSVVGGNYEQYF. The CDR3 DNA reads TGCAGCGTTGTAGGTGGGAACTACGAGCAGTACTTC.

The chain has TRBV28 and TRBJ1-2; 7 nucleotides agree with TRBD1. J gave up 8 bases and V 5 bases, and 5 bases lay outside the gene matches. Germline CDR1 is MDHEN and CDR2 is SYDVKM. This CDR3 is built from 12 residues. In DNA form, the CDR3 reads TGTGCCAGCAGTAACCCGACAGGGGGCTACACCTTC. It translates to CASSNPTGGYTF.

The chain is built from TRBV18 and TRBJ1-1; D remains unclear. The CDR3 covers 15 residues. The germline V gene has CDR1 KGHSH and CDR2 LQKENI. V gave up 2 bases and J gave up 5 bases, with 15 bases separating them. The DNA for the CDR3 is TGTGCCAGCTCACCATCCGGCGGAGGATGGACTGAAGCTTTCTTT. It translates to CASSPSGGGWTEAFF.

This sequence joins TRBV20-1 and TRBJ2-1; TRBD2 agrees at 9 bases. The CDR3 totals 13 residues. Per the germline V gene, CDR1 is DFQATT and CDR2 is SNEGSKA (reference sequence). V dropped 3 bases and J dropped 6; count of bases not matched to a gene: 3. This chain's CDR3 is CSASAGGTNEQFF. CDR3 in DNA: TGCAGTGCTAGTGCGGGGGGGACCAATGAGCAGTTCTTC.

V gene TRBV4-1 combines with J gene TRBJ1-6; 11 bases are a match to TRBD1. Germline CDR1 is MGHRA and CDR2 is YSYEKL. J lost 7 bases, V lost 4 bases, and 3 bases had no gene match. This CDR3 is 15 amino acids long. This CDR3 is CASSPWTGGNSPLHF. The CDR3, as DNA: TGCGCCAGCAGCCCCTGGACAGGGGGCAATTCACCCCTCCACTTT.

The chain uses TRBV30 and TRBJ1-1; D might be TRBD1 (5 bases). With 6 bases removed from V and 4 bases from J, the gap between germline ends came to 15 bases. The CDR3 extends over 13 amino acids. The germline V gene encodes CDR1 GTSNPN and CDR2 SVGIG (reference sequence). CDR3 in DNA: TGTGCCTGCACACGACAGCCCCCCACTGAAGCTTTCTTT. Translated: CACTRQPPTEAFF.

This clone was found once. The V and J genes are TRBV13 and TRBJ2-7; a weak D match, TRBD2 (6 bases). The V end lost 5 bases, the J end lost 1 base, and 12 bases lay between the germline ends. This CDR3 spans 14 amino acids. Germline CDR1 PRHDT, CDR2 FYEKMQ (reference sequence). The CDR3 protein is CASSRPSASYEQYF. In nucleotides, the CDR3 is TGTGCCAGCAGCCGCCCTAGCGCTTCCTACGAGCAGTACTTC.

The genes are TRBV14 and TRBJ2-2; 9 bases match TRBD1. The germline CDR1 and CDR2 sequences are SGHDN and FVKESK. This CDR3 is built from 17 residues. With 0 bases clipped from V and 4 bases from J, the junction kept 6 bases outside the gene matches. The CDR3 DNA follows: TGTGCCAGCAGCCAAGATATTCTACAGGGGGCCACCGGGGAGCTGTTTTTT. Its protein is CASSQDILQGATGELFF.

The rearrangement joins TRBV5-1 to TRBJ2-7, with D possibly being TRBD1 or TRBD2 (5 bases each). Between the trimmed V and J ends, which lost 4 bases and 6 bases, there was a span of 14 bases. The CDR3 contains 13 residues. Germline V gives CDR1 SGHRS, CDR2 YFSETQ. This CDR3 reads CASSPEVGREQYF. The CDR3 coding sequence is TGCGCCAGCAGCCCGGAAGTGGGACGCGAGCAGTACTTC.